This T cell receptor (beta chain) was recovered during a study of lymphopenia after photon versus proton radiotherapy. Study outcomes and limitations: Authors raise, but do not show, better survival with proton therapy. After lymphocyte nadir, photon-treated repertoires showed oligoclonal expansion, especially CD8+ Temra. Under photons, naive T cells and diversity fell while effector/memory populations rose.

The J segment lost 0 bases and the V segment lost 5 bases, leaving 16 bases of the junction unmatched. The V gene's germline CDR1 is MDHEN and CDR2 SYDVKM. The CDR3 is 19 residues long. In regard to this clone: Its antigen remains unknown.

Clones were read by immunoSEQ multiplex PCR, and TCRdb kept only the in-frame ones, dropping some. This table holds approximately 35,000 clones, under 90% found once. The source was peripheral blood, collected from a patient treated with photon-based radiotherapy. The TCR originated in a woman between 45 and 65 years old with pancreatic cancer. V gene TRBV28 combines with J gene TRBJ2-1; TRBD1 agrees at 7 bases. The CDR3 sequence: CASSPLGDSSISSYNEQFF. The DNA for the CDR3 is TGTGCCAGCAGTCCACTCGGGGACAGTTCTATTAGCTCCTACAATGAGCAGTTCTTC.